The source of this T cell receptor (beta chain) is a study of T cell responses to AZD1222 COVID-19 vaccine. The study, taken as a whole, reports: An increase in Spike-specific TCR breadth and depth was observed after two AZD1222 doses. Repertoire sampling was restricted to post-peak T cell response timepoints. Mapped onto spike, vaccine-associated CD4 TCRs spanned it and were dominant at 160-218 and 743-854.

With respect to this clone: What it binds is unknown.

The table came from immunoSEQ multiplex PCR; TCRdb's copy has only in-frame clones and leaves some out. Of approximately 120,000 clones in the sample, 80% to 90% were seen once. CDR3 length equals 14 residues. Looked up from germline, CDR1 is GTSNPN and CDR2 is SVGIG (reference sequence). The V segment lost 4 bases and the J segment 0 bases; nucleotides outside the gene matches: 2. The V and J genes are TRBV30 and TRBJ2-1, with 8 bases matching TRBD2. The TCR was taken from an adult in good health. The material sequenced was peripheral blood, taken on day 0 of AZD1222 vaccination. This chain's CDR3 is CAWTGTSSYNEQFF. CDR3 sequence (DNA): TGTGCCTGGACCGGGACTAGCTCCTACAATGAGCAGTTCTTC.